A selection of T cell receptor beta chains follows, all from one sample in a study of spatial heterogeneity in lung cancer. One entry per CDR3 protein, called by TCRdb with MiXCR from the 5' RACE reads. The table lists 20,000 to 25,000 distinct CDR3 sequences, approximately 3% of them singletons. The sample here was lung tumor tissue, taken at surgery. These receptors were collected from a male donor with early-stage non-small cell lung cancer. CDR3s include the opening cysteine and the closing phenylalanine or tryptophan. Fields, in order: V gene, D gene, J gene, clone size, CDR3 DNA, CDR3 protein. A D gene is named only where the DNA matches it firmly. Clone sizes are shown as once, few, many or a size class.

v_gene: TRBV7-2
d_gene: -
j_gene: TRBJ1-4
abundance: many
CDR3nt: TGTGCCAGCAGCCGACGACAGGACTTTAATGAAAAACTGTTTTTT
CDR3aa: CASSRRQDFNEKLFF

v_gene: TRBV6-5
d_gene: -
j_gene: TRBJ2-7
abundance: many
CDR3nt: TGTGCCAGCAGTGCCCCTGGGGGCGAGCAGTACTTC
CDR3aa: CASSAPGGEQYF

v_gene: TRBV4-1
d_gene: -
j_gene: TRBJ2-1
abundance: many
CDR3nt: TGCGCCAGCATTGGGGTGTACCCTTACAATGAGCAGTTCTTC
CDR3aa: CASIGVYPYNEQFF

v_gene: TRBV11-2
d_gene: -
j_gene: TRBJ2-7
abundance: many
CDR3nt: TGTGCCAGCAGCTTAGGTTTAGTTACCTACGAGCAGTACTTC
CDR3aa: CASSLGLVTYEQYF

v_gene: TRBV27
d_gene: -
j_gene: TRBJ1-1
abundance: many
CDR3nt: TGTGCCAGCAGGGCGGGGGGCACTGAAGCTTTCTTT
CDR3aa: CASRAGGTEAFF

v_gene: TRBV2
d_gene: -
j_gene: TRBJ1-2
abundance: many
CDR3nt: TGTGCCAGCAGTGAATCCGGGGGCCATGGCTACACCTTC
CDR3aa: CASSESGGHGYTF

v_gene: TRBV5-5
d_gene: TRBD2
j_gene: TRBJ2-1
abundance: medium-sized
CDR3nt: TGTGCCAGCAGCAAGGCACCCGGGACTAGCGTTTTCAATGAGCAGTTCTTC
CDR3aa: CASSKAPGTSVFNEQFF

v_gene: TRBV7-2
d_gene: -
j_gene: TRBJ1-2
abundance: many
CDR3nt: TGTGCCAGCAGCTTAGAAAGGCAGACTAACTATGGCTACACCTTC
CDR3aa: CASSLERQTNYGYTF

v_gene: TRBV3-1
d_gene: -
j_gene: TRBJ2-3
abundance: many
CDR3nt: TGTGCCAGCAGCCTGGTAGGGTGGCAGACGGTTGATACGCAGTATTTT
CDR3aa: CASSLVGWQTVDTQYF

v_gene: TRBV7-9
d_gene: -
j_gene: TRBJ1-1
abundance: many
CDR3nt: TGTGCCAGCAGCCATGGATACGACCCAGGGGCTTTCTTT
CDR3aa: CASSHGYDPGAFF

v_gene: TRBV18
d_gene: TRBD2
j_gene: TRBJ2-3
abundance: many
CDR3nt: TGTGCCAGCTCACCGACTAGCGCAGATACGCAGTATTTT
CDR3aa: CASSPTSADTQYF

v_gene: TRBV20-1
d_gene: -
j_gene: TRBJ2-3
abundance: many
CDR3nt: TGCAGTGCTGGGAGAGATACGCAGTATTTT
CDR3aa: CSAGRDTQYF

v_gene: TRBV6-2/TRBV6-3
d_gene: TRBD2
j_gene: TRBJ2-5
abundance: many
CDR3nt: TGTGCCAGCAGTTACTCGAGCGGGAGGGCCCGGGAGACCCAGTACTTC
CDR3aa: CASSYSSGRARETQYF

v_gene: TRBV5-1
d_gene: TRBD1
j_gene: TRBJ2-2
abundance: many
CDR3nt: TGCGCCAGCAATCGGGACAGGGGAAGGGCCACCGGGGAGCTGTTTTTT
CDR3aa: CASNRDRGRATGELFF

v_gene: TRBV14
d_gene: -
j_gene: TRBJ2-1
abundance: many
CDR3nt: TGTGCCAGCAGCTCATCAGGGGTTACACGGTTCTTC
CDR3aa: CASSSSGVTRFF

v_gene: TRBV7-9
d_gene: -
j_gene: TRBJ1-5
abundance: many
CDR3nt: TGTGCCAGCAGCCCTTACCTAAGCAATCAGCCCCAGCATTTT
CDR3aa: CASSPYLSNQPQHF

v_gene: TRBV18
d_gene: -
j_gene: TRBJ1-6
abundance: many
CDR3nt: TGTGCCAGCTCCCTCGGACACGGAGGGAATTCACCCCTCCACTTT
CDR3aa: CASSLGHGGNSPLHF

v_gene: TRBV5-1
d_gene: -
j_gene: TRBJ1-1
abundance: many
CDR3nt: TGCGCCAGCAGGGACGGGGAGGTGGGCCCTGAAGCTTTCTTT
CDR3aa: CASRDGEVGPEAFF

v_gene: TRBV5-1
d_gene: TRBD1
j_gene: TRBJ2-5
abundance: many
CDR3nt: TGCGCCAGCAGCCCCCAGACAGGGATGAGGGAGACCCAGTACTTC
CDR3aa: CASSPQTGMRETQYF

v_gene: TRBV19
d_gene: TRBD2
j_gene: TRBJ2-3
abundance: few
CDR3nt: TGTGCCAGTAGTCTAGGGAGCGGGAGAATCACAGATACGCAGTATTTT
CDR3aa: CASSLGSGRITDTQYF

v_gene: TRBV7-8
d_gene: TRBD1
j_gene: TRBJ1-5
abundance: many
CDR3nt: TGTGCCAGCAGTCACAGGGGTATTGGCAATCAGCCCCAGCATTTT
CDR3aa: CASSHRGIGNQPQHF

v_gene: TRBV7-9
d_gene: -
j_gene: TRBJ2-7
abundance: few
CDR3nt: TGTGCCAGCAGCCCAGACACCCCCTACGAGCAGTACTTC
CDR3aa: CASSPDTPYEQYF

v_gene: TRBV6-2/TRBV6-3
d_gene: -
j_gene: TRBJ2-1
abundance: many
CDR3nt: TGTGCCAGCACTCCGGTAGGGGGTGAGCAGTTCTTC
CDR3aa: CASTPVGGEQFF

v_gene: TRBV6-2/TRBV6-3
d_gene: -
j_gene: TRBJ1-5
abundance: medium-sized
CDR3nt: TGTGCCAGCAGTTACTTCGGCAGTAAATCCAATCAGCCCCAGCATTTT
CDR3aa: CASSYFGSKSNQPQHF

v_gene: TRBV5-5
d_gene: TRBD2
j_gene: TRBJ2-1
abundance: many
CDR3nt: TGTGCCAGCAGCTTGGTTGAGGCGTCTAGCGGGAGTACTTACAATGAGCAGTTCTTC
CDR3aa: CASSLVEASSGSTYNEQFF

v_gene: TRBV6-1
d_gene: -
j_gene: TRBJ2-2
abundance: many
CDR3nt: TGTGCCGGTCAGGACAGAAACACCGGGGAGCTGTTTTTT
CDR3aa: CAGQDRNTGELFF